These T cell receptor beta chains were read from a single sample in a study of T-cell reconstitution after alpha-beta-depleted transplantation in children. From the PCR reads, TCRdb called clonotypes with MiXCR, one entry per CDR3 protein. The data hold a few hundred thousand distinct CDR3 sequences, with roughly 10% observed a single time. The sample consisted of peripheral blood, taken 180 days after TCRalphabeta/CD19-depleted stem cell transplant. Source of these receptors: a male patient between 2 and 15 years old who had a stem cell transplant for chronic granulomatous disease, so the T cells may come from the graft donor. The CDR3 runs from the conserved cysteine through the conserved F or W. The D gene is left open where the match is weak. Clone size is given as once, few, many, or a class for an expanded clone.

D gene | J gene | clone size | V gene | CDR3 DNA | CDR3 protein
- | TRBJ2-7 | many | TRBV18 | TGTGCCAGCTCACCAATGGCGGACTACGAGCAGTACTTC | CASSPMADYEQYF
- | TRBJ2-7 | many | TRBV11-2 | TGTGCCAGCAGCTCCCCGCTGGGCTCCTACGAGCAGTACTTC | CASSSPLGSYEQYF
- | TRBJ2-7 | many | TRBV6-2/TRBV6-3 | TGTGCCAGCAGTTATTCGGCCAGGGGATTCGAGCAGTACTTC | CASSYSARGFEQYF
- | TRBJ2-3 | many | TRBV15 | TGTGCCACCAGCAGAGATTTACTCGAACGGACGCAGTATTTT | CATSRDLLERTQYF
- | TRBJ2-1 | many | TRBV7-9 | TGTGCCAGCAGCCCCCGACTAGGGGCACCCTACAATGAGCAGTTCTTC | CASSPRLGAPYNEQFF
- | TRBJ1-4 | many | TRBV28 | TGTGCCAGCAGCCGGGACGTAGAAAAACTGTTTTTT | CASSRDVEKLFF
- | TRBJ2-7 | many | TRBV29-1 | TGCAGCGTTGAAGATAGGGTGGGCCAGAACTACGAGCAGTACTTC | CSVEDRVGQNYEQYF
- | TRBJ2-4 | many | TRBV28 | TGTGCCAGCAGTTCATCAGGCCCGCCTGCCAAAAACATTCAGTACTTC | CASSSSGPPAKNIQYF
TRBD1 | TRBJ2-5 | many | TRBV20-1 | TGCAGTGCTAGAGGGGACAGCAGCCAAGAGACCCAGTACTTC | CSARGDSSQETQYF
- | TRBJ1-4 | many | TRBV20-1 | TGCAGTGCCAAACAGGGAGCGGGTGAAAAACTGTTTTTT | CSAKQGAGEKLFF